This TCR beta chain was retrieved from a study of patients and donors after allogeneic stem cell transplantation. In TCRdb, the RT-PCR reads were re-called with MiXCR into one record per CDR3 protein. The repertoire holds 190,000 or so distinct CDR3 sequences, roughly 40% seen once, with 33% in the top ten. This clonotype showed up just a few times. The sequence came from a human donor who was either an allogeneic HSCT recipient or a stem cell or donor lymphocyte infusion donor (not recorded which). It is not recorded whose cells these are; they may come from a transplant donor. Sequenced input: blood, either unsorted or a sorted T cell fraction (not recorded which).

CDR3 sequence reads: CATLQSGSGNEQFF. DNA of the CDR3: TGTGCCACTCTACAAAGCGGGAGCGGGAATGAGCAGTTCTTC. The chain is built from TRBV27 and TRBJ2-1, with 8 bases that match TRBD2. The CDR3 has 14 residues. Germline assignment: CDR1 MNHEY and CDR2 SMNVEV (reference sequence). The V gene end was trimmed by 10 bases and the J gene end by 7 bases; junction bases not matched to a gene: 12.